This T cell receptor (beta chain) was identified during a study of CD8+CD57+ T cells in acquired aplastic anemia. About the study: Each DNA sample taken from sorted CD4+ and CD8+ cells came to 2.5 to 4 ug on average.

As for this clonotype: Its cognate antigen is unknown.

Trimming removed 3 bases from V and 7 bases from J, with 15 bases in between. This CDR3 is built from 14 residues. The germline V gene encodes CDR1 LNHNV and CDR2 YYDKDF (reference sequence). Profiles of TCR beta VDJ and CDR3 were generated from a genomic DNA template. From the reads, TCRdb called clonotypes with MiXCR, one entry per CDR3 protein. Among 200,000 or so distinct CDR3 sequences, 64% were seen once, and the ten largest hold approximately 44%. General observations from the study: Patients had twenty-nine CD8+ CDR3 sequences in common with controls (the shared set).

Sequencing was done on a sample of sorted CD4+, CD8+, or CD8+CD57+ T cells (not recorded which) from PBMCs. This rearrangement joins TRBV15 to TRBJ1-2, with no clear D. The sequence was obtained from a human donor with severe aplastic anemia or a healthy control (not recorded which). The CDR3 sequence: CATSSLGPPGGYTF. The CDR3 DNA sequence: TGTGCCACCAGCAGCCTCGGACCCCCGGGTGGCTACACCTTC.